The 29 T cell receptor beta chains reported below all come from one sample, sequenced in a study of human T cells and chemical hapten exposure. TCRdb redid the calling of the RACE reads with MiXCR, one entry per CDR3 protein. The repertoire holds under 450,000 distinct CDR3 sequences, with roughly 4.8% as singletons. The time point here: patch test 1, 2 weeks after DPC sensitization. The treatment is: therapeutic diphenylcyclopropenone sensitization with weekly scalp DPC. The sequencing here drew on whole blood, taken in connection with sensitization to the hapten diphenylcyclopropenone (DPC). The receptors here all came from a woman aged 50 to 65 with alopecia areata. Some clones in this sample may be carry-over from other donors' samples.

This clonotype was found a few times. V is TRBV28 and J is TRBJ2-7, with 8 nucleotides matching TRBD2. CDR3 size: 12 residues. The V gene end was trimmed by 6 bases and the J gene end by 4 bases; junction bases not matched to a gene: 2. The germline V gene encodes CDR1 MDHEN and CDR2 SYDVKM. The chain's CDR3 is CASRVAGYEQYF. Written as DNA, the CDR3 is TGTGCCAGCAGGGTAGCGGGGTACGAGCAGTACTTC.

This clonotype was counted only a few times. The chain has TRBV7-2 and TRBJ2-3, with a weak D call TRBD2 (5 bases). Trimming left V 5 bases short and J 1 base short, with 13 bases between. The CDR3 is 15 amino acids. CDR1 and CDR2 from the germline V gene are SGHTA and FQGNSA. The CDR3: CASSPGTRGTDTQYF. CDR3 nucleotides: TGTGCCAGCAGCCCGGGAACTAGGGGCACAGATACGCAGTATTTT.

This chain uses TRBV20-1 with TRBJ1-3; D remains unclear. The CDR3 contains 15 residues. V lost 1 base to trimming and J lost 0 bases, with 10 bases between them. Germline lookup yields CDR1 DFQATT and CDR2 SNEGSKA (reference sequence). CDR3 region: CSARGPARSGNTIYF. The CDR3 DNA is TGCAGTGCTAGAGGGCCGGCCCGCTCTGGAAACACCATATATTTT.

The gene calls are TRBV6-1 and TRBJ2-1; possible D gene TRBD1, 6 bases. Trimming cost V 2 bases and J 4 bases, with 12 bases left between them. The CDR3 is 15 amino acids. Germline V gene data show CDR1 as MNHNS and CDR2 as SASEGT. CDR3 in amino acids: CASSERGYSYNEQFF. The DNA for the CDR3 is TGTGCCAGCAGTGAAAGGGGGTACAGTTACAATGAGCAGTTCTTC.

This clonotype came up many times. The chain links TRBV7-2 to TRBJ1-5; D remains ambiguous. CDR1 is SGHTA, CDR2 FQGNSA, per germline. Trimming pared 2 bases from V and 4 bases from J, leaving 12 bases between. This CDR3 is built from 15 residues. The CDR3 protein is CASSLRSPRNQPQHF. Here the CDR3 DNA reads TGTGCCAGCAGCTTAAGAAGCCCAAGGAATCAGCCCCAGCATTTT. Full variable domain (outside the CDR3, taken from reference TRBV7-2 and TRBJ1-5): GAGVSQSPSNKVTEKGKDVELRCDPISGHTALYWYRQSLGQGLEFLIYFQGNSAPDKSGLPSDRFSAERTGGSVSTLTIQRTQQEDSAVYLCASSLRSPRNQPQHFGDGTRLSIL.

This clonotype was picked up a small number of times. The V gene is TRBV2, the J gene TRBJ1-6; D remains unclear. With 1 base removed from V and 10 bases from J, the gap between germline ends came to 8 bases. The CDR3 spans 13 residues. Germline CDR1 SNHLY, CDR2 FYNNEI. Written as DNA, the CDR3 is TGTGCCAGCAGTGAAGAGATGGAGTCACCCCTCCACTTT. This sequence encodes CASSEEMESPLHF.

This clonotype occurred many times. The CDR3 DNA is TGTGCCACCAGCAGAGTAGCGGCATCCACAGATACGCAGTATTTT. This translates into CATSRVAASTDTQYF. The J gene is TRBJ2-3, the V gene TRBV15; tentative D call: TRBD2 (6 bases). The CDR3 is 15 amino acids. The germline V gene encodes CDR1 LNHNV and CDR2 YYDKDF (reference sequence). The V end was cut by 1 base, the J end by 2 bases, with 10 bases between.

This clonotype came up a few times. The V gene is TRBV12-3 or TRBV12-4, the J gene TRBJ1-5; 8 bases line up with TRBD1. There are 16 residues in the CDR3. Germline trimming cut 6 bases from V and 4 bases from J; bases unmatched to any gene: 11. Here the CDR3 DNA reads TGTGCCAGCAGCCTTCTAACCGGGACAGGTAATCAGCCCCAGCATTTT. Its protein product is CASSLLTGTGNQPQHF.

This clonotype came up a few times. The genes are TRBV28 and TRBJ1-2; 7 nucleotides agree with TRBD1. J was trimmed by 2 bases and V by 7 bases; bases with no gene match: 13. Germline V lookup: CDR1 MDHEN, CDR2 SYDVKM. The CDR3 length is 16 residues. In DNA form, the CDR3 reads TGTGCCAGCAATGGAGGACAGGCCGAACCCAACTATGGCTACACCTTC. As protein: CASNGGQAEPNYGYTF.

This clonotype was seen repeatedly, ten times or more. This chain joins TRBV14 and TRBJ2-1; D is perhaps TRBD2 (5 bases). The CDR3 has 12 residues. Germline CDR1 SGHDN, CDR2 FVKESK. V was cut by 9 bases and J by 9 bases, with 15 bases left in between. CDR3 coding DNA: TGTGCCAGTGCTCTAGCCGTCGGTGAGCAGTTCTTC. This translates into CASALAVGEQFF.

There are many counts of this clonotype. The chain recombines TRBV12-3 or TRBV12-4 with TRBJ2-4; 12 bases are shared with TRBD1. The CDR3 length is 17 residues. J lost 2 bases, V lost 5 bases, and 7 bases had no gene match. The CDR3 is CASSLPGQGATKNIQYF. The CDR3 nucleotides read TGTGCCAGCAGTCTACCGGGACAGGGGGCTACCAAAAACATTCAGTACTTC.

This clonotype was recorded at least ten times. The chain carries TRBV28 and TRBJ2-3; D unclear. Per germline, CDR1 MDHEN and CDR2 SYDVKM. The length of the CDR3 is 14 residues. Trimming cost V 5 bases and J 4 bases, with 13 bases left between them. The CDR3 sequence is CASSRRVGSDTQYF. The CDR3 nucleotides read TGTGCCAGCAGTCGGCGCGTCGGGTCAGATACGCAGTATTTT.

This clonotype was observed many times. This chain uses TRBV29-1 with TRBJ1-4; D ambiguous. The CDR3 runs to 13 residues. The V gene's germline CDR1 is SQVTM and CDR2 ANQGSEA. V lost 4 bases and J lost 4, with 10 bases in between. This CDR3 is CSVAGLNNEKLFF. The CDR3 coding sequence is TGCAGCGTTGCGGGCCTTAATAATGAAAAACTGTTTTTT.

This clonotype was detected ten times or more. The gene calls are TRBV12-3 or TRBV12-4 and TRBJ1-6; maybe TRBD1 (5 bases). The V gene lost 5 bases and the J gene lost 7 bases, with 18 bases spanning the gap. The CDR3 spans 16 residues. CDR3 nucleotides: TGTGCCAGCAGTATCCCGACAGAATCGTTAAATTCACCCCTCCACTTT. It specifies CASSIPTESLNSPLHF.

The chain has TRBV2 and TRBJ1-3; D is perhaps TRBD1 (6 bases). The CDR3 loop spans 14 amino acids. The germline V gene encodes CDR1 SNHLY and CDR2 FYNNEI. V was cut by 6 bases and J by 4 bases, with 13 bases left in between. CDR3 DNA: TGTGCCAGCAGCGGGAGGACAGCCGGAAACACCATATATTTT. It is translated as CASSGRTAGNTIYF.

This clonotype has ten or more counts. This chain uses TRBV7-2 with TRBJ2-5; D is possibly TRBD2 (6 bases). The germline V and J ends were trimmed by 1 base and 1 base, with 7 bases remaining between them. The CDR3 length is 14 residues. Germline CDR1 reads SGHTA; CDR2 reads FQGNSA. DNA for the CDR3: TGTGCCAGCAGCTTAGGGAGGGCCCAAGAGACCCAGTACTTC. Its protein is CASSLGRAQETQYF. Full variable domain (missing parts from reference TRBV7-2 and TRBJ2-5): GAGVSQSPSNKVTEKGKDVELRCDPISGHTALYWYRQSLGQGLEFLIYFQGNSAPDKSGLPSDRFSAERTGGSVSTLTIQRTQQEDSAVYLCASSLGRAQETQYFGPGTRLLVL.

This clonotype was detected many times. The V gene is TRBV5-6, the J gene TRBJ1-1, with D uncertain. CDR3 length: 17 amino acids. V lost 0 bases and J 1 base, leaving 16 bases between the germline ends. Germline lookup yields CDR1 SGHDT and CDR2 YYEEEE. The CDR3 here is CASSLGYFFETNTEAFF. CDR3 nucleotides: TGTGCCAGCAGCTTGGGTTATTTTTTCGAAACGAACACTGAAGCTTTCTTT.

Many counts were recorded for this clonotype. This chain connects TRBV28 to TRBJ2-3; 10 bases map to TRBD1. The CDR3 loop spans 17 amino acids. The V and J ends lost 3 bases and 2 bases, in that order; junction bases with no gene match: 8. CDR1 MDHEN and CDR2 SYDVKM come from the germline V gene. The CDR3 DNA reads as TGTGCCAGCAGTTTCCCCGGACAGGGGGTTCTCACAGATACGCAGTATTTT. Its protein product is CASSFPGQGVLTDTQYF.

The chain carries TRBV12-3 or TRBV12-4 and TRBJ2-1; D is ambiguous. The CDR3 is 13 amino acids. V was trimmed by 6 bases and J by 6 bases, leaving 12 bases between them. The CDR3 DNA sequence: TGTGCCAGCAGCCTAGGATTCGTCAATGAGCAGTTCTTC. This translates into CASSLGFVNEQFF.

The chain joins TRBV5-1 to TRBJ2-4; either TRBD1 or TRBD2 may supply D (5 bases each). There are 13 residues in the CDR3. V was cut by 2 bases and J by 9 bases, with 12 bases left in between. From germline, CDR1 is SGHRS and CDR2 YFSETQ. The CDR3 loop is CASSFGDDRIQYF. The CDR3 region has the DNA TGCGCCAGCAGCTTCGGGGACGATCGCATTCAGTACTTC.

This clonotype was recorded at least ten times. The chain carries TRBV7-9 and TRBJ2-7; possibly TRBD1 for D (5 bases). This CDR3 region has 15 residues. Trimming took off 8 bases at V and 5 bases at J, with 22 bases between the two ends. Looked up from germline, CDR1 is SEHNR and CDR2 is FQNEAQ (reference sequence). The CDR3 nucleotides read TGTGCCAGCGGACATGGGGCCAGGAGTATGAACGAGCAGTACTTC. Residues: CASGHGARSMNEQYF.

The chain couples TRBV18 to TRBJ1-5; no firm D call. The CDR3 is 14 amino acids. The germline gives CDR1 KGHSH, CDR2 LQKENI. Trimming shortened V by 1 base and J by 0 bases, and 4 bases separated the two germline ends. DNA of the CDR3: TGTGCCAGCTCACCACTTGATAGCAATCAGCCCCAGCATTTT. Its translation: CASSPLDSNQPQHF.

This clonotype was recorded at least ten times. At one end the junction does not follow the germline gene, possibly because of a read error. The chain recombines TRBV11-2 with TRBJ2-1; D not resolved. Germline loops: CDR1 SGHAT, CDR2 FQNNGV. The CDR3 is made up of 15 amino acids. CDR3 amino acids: CASSLEGSVLSSSTF. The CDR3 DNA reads TGTGCCAGCAGCTTAGAGGGCTCCGTATTGTCTAGTAGTACCTTC.

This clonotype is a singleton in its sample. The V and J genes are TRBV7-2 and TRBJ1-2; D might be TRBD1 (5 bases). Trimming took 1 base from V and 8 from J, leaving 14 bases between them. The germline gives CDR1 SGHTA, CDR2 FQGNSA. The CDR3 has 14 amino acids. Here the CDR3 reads CASSLDWGVWGYTF. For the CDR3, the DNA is TGTGCCAGCAGCTTAGATTGGGGCGTTTGGGGCTACACCTTC.

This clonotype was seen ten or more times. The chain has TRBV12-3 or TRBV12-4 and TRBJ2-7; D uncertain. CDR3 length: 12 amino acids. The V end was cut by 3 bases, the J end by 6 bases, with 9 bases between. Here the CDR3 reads CASSFSFPEQYF. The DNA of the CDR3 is TGTGCCAGCAGTTTCTCTTTTCCCGAGCAGTACTTC.

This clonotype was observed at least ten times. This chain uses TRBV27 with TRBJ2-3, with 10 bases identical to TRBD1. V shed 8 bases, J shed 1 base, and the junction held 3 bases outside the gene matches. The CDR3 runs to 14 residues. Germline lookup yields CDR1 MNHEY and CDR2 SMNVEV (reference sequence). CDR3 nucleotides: TGTGCCAGCGGGGACAGGGGCCGCACAGATACGCAGTATTTT. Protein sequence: CASGDRGRTDTQYF.

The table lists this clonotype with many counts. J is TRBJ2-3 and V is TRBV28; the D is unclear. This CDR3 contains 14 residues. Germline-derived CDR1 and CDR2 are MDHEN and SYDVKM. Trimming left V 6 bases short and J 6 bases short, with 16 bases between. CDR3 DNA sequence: TGTGCCAGCAGCCTTCCCAACCCCTGGGATACGCAGTATTTT. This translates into CASSLPNPWDTQYF.

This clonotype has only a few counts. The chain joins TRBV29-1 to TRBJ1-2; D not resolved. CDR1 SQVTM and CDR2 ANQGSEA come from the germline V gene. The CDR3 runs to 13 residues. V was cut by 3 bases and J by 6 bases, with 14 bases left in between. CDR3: CSVEVGNLNGYTF. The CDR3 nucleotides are TGCAGCGTTGAGGTGGGGAACTTGAATGGCTACACCTTC.

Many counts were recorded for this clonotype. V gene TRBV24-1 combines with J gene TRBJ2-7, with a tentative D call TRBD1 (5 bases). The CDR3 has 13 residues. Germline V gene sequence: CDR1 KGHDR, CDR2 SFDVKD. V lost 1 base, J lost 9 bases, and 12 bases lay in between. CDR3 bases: TGTGCCACCAGTGATTTAAGCCAGGGCGGGCAGTACTTC. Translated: CATSDLSQGGQYF.